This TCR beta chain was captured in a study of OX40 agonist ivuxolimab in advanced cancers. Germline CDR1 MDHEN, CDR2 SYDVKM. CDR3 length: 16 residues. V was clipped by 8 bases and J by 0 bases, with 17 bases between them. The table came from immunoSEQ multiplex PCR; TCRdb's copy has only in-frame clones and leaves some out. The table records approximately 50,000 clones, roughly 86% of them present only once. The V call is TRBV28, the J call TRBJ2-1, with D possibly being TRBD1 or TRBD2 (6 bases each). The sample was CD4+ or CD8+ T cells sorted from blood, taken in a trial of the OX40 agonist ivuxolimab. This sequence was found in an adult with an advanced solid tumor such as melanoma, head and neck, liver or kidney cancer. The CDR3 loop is CASGLGGGSSYNEQFF. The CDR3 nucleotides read TGTGCCAGCGGCCTGGGGGGCGGCAGCTCCTACAATGAGCAGTTCTTC.